This TCR beta chain was documented in a study of CD8 T cells in Susac syndrome. FACS was used to enrich TEMRA cells, whereas the CD8+ and CD4+ T cells were obtained by negative isolation. With random hexamers, reverse transcription was performed on roughly 0.5 to 1 ug of RNA. Coverage of TCR beta CDR3 amplification by immunoSEQ multiplex PCR extended to 54 Vbeta and 13 Jbeta. One entry per CDR3 protein results from TCRdb running MiXCR on the immunoSEQ multiplex PCR reads. The table shows under 200,000 distinct CDR3 sequences, with about 96% occurring only once. The sequence was obtained from a human donor with Susac syndrome. Source material: CD4+ T cells from PBMCs.

The CDR3 here is CASSISLNTEAFF. CDR3 coding DNA: TGTGCCAGTAGTATATCCCTGAACACTGAAGCTTTCTTT. The chain uses TRBV19 and TRBJ1-1; D remains ambiguous. This CDR3 contains 13 residues. Germline lookup yields CDR1 LNHDA and CDR2 SQIVND (reference sequence). The V gene lost 2 bases and the J gene lost 0 bases, with 4 bases spanning the gap.